The 11 T cell receptor beta chains below come from one sample, sequenced in a study of shared clonotypes between healthy human individuals. The data were produced by immunoSEQ multiplex PCR, yet TCRdb's version contains in-frame clones alone and is incomplete. The data show about 2,500,000 clones, approximately 90% seen once. Sequenced: naive CD4+ T cells sorted from blood. As for subset: CD45RA+ positively selected. The receptors originated from a man aged 18 to 35 in good health.

Comment on this clone: The sample holds other DNA sequences that translate to the same CDR3. The chain links TRBV10-3 to TRBJ2-3; D may be TRBD1 or TRBD2 (6 bases each). The germline V gene encodes CDR1 ENHRY and CDR2 SYGVKD. This CDR3 spans 13 amino acids. Deletions cut 8 bases from V and 2 bases from J, with 11 bases between. CDR3 in DNA: TGTGCCATCCGGGGGCACTCCACAGATACGCAGTATTTT. It yields the protein CAIRGHSTDTQYF.

The chain combines TRBV29-1 with TRBJ2-2; D gene uncertain. CDR3 length: 12 residues. The germline CDR1 and CDR2 sequences are SQVTM and ANQGSEA. Trimming took off 4 bases at V and 5 bases at J, with 8 bases between the two ends. CDR3 amino acids: CSVGWGTGELFF. The CDR3 coding sequence is TGCAGCGTTGGATGGGGTACCGGGGAGCTGTTTTTT.

The V gene is TRBV7-2, the J gene TRBJ1-4, with D tentatively TRBD1 (5 bases). From germline, CDR1 is SGHTA and CDR2 FQGNSA. The CDR3 spans 13 residues. Trimming removed 1 base from V and 10 bases from J, with 10 bases in between. The CDR3 bases are TGTGCCAGCAGCTTAGATACGGGGCTAAAACTGTTTTTT. Its protein is CASSLDTGLKLFF.

CDR3 amino acids: CASSLGLAGTDTQYF. CDR3 DNA: TGTGCCAGCAGCTTGGGGCTAGCGGGCACAGATACGCAGTATTTT. The genes are TRBV7-3 and TRBJ2-3, with 7 bases aligning to TRBD2. The J segment lost 1 base and the V segment lost 3 bases, leaving 4 bases of the junction unmatched. The length of the CDR3 is 15 residues. Germline V gene sequence: CDR1 SGHTA, CDR2 FQGTGA.

This clone has a handful of counts. This sample includes further DNA sequences coding for the same CDR3. This chain connects TRBV5-1 to TRBJ1-2, with D hard to call. Deletions cut 5 bases from V and 5 bases from J, with 7 bases between. The CDR3 runs 11 residues. Looked up from germline, CDR1 is SGHRS and CDR2 is YFSETQ. The DNA for the CDR3 is TGCGCCAGCAGGGCGGATTATGGCTACACCTTC. As protein: CASRADYGYTF.

This chain uses TRBV2 with TRBJ1-1, with TRBD1 identical over 11 bases. Per the germline V gene, CDR1 is SNHLY and CDR2 is FYNNEI. This CDR3 spans 16 amino acids. Germline trimming cut 1 base from V and 4 bases from J; bases unmatched to any gene: 5. The CDR3: CASSEEVGTGGTEAFF. The CDR3 DNA is TGTGCCAGCAGTGAAGAGGTTGGGACAGGGGGCACTGAAGCTTTCTTT.

The chain recombines TRBV5-6 with TRBJ2-1; D is unresolved. CDR1 SGHDT and CDR2 YYEEEE come from the germline V gene. This CDR3 is 14 amino acids long. Trimming stripped 5 bases from V and 0 bases from J, with 9 bases between. DNA for the CDR3: TGTGCCAGCAGTCCTCGGAGCTCCTACAATGAGCAGTTCTTC. The encoded protein is CASSPRSSYNEQFF.

The gene calls are TRBV11-2 and TRBJ2-5, with 8 bases aligning to TRBD2. The J segment lost 1 base and the V segment lost 1 base, leaving 2 bases of the junction unmatched. The CDR3 has 15 amino acids. Germline CDR1 is SGHAT and CDR2 is FQNNGV. This CDR3 reads CASSLGGTSQETQYF. Written as DNA, the CDR3 is TGTGCCAGCAGCTTAGGAGGGACTAGCCAAGAGACCCAGTACTTC.

This rearrangement joins TRBV14 to TRBJ2-7, with a tentative D call TRBD1 (5 bases). Trimming stripped 2 bases from V and 0 bases from J, with 14 bases between. CDR3 length: 16 residues. In germline, CDR1 is SGHDN, CDR2 FVKESK. This CDR3 is CASSQFSGKSSYEQYF. The CDR3 coding sequence is TGTGCCAGCAGCCAATTCTCAGGGAAAAGCTCCTACGAGCAGTACTTC.

The chain links TRBV6-6 to TRBJ2-5; weak D call: TRBD2 (7 bases). V was pared by 5 bases and J by 7 bases, with 23 bases between. Germline CDR1 and CDR2: MNHNY and SVGAGI (reference sequence). This CDR3 comprises 16 residues. In nucleotides, the CDR3 is TGTGCCAGCAGTCCCCTTCCCAGGGGCGGCGGGGGGACCCAGTACTTC. Translating gives CASSPLPRGGGGTQYF.

This chain uses TRBV11-2 with TRBJ1-3; D perhaps matches TRBD1 (6 bases). The CDR3 totals 17 residues. Germline assignment: CDR1 SGHAT and CDR2 FQNNGV. Trimming took off 5 bases at V and 2 bases at J, with 19 bases between the two ends. CDR3 in DNA: TGTGCCAGCAGCGAGACCCCCAGGGGCCAACCTGGAAACACCATATATTTT. Protein: CASSETPRGQPGNTIYF.